The 31 T cell receptor beta chains below were found in one sample sequenced in a study of T cells in Graves' hyperthyroidism and ophthalmopathy. RNA transcripts yielded amplified TCR beta CDR3 regions. The primer set for the first-round RT-PCR of the TCR CDR3 was HTBI. From the multiplex PCR reads, TCRdb called clonotypes with MiXCR, one entry per CDR3 protein. Of 400,000 to 450,000 distinct CDR3 sequences detected, roughly 15% appear once; the ten largest clones hold about 13%. The specimen was blood. These receptors all come from a man aged 18-30 years with Graves' ophthalmopathy.

In regard to this clonotype: A much larger clone is a single base away; this may be a read error. The CDR3 DNA reads as TGTGCCAGCAGGCCTGTCGGGACAGGCACTGAAAAACTGTTTTTT. It is translated as CASRPVGTGTEKLFF. The genes are TRBV27 and TRBJ1-4, with 8 nucleotides matching TRBD1. Per the germline V gene, CDR1 is MNHEY and CDR2 is SMNVEV (reference sequence). V shed 6 bases, J shed 7 bases, and the junction held 10 bases outside the gene matches. This CDR3 has 15 residues.

This clonotype was counted ten times or more. The V call is TRBV11-2, the J call TRBJ2-1; 9 bases map to TRBD1. Trimming removed 0 bases from V and 5 bases from J; junction bases left unmatched: 2. The CDR3 length is 15 residues. CDR1 is SGHAT and CDR2 is FQNNGV in the germline V gene. The chain's CDR3 is CASSLDNRGHNEQFF. CDR3 sequence (DNA): TGTGCCAGCAGCTTAGACAACAGGGGGCACAATGAGCAGTTCTTC.

This chain links TRBV5-1 with TRBJ2-4; 12 bases are a match to TRBD1. This CDR3 has 16 amino acids. The junction had 7 bases not matched to a gene; V was cut back by 4 bases and J by 5 bases. Germline assignment: CDR1 SGHRS and CDR2 YFSETQ. In DNA form, the CDR3 reads TGCGCCAGCAGCCCGGGACAGGGGGCTTTTGAAAACATTCAGTACTTC. Residues: CASSPGQGAFENIQYF. The whole variable domain, filled in from reference TRBV5-1 and TRBJ2-4, reads KAGVTQTPRYLIKTRGQQVTLSCSPISGHRSVSWYQQTPGQGLQFLFEYFSETQRNKGNFPGRFSGRQFSNSRSEMNVSTLELGDSALYLCASSPGQGAFENIQYFGAGTRLSVL.

In this sample, this clonotype turned up many times. The genes are TRBV12-3 or TRBV12-4 and TRBJ2-1; possible D gene TRBD1, 5 bases. Trimming cost V 6 bases and J 0 bases, with 15 bases left between them. The CDR3 extends over 16 amino acids. CDR3 in amino acids: CASSLGQGSSYNEQFF. The DNA of the CDR3 is TGTGCCAGCAGCCTCGGGCAGGGAAGCTCCTACAATGAGCAGTTCTTC.

This clonotype was observed at least ten times. The chain has TRBV2 and TRBJ2-7; 8 bases fit TRBD2. There are 14 residues in the CDR3. Germline CDR1 reads SNHLY; CDR2 reads FYNNEI. Trimming took 4 bases from V and 3 from J; bases not matched to a gene: 5. DNA for the CDR3: TGTGCCAGCAGTGGCCAGCGGGGGAGCTACGAGCAGTACTTC. Translated: CASSGQRGSYEQYF.

This clonotype was recorded at least ten times. The J gene is TRBJ1-1, the V gene TRBV7-9; D gene uncertain. With 1 base removed from V and 4 bases from J, the gap between germline ends came to 22 bases. Germline V gene sequence: CDR1 SEHNR, CDR2 FQNEAQ (reference sequence). The CDR3 covers 18 residues. The CDR3 coding sequence is TGTGCCAGCAGCTTAGGAAGGGTTGCTTGGCTGAGGAGCACTGAAGCTTTCTTT. Protein product: CASSLGRVAWLRSTEAFF.

This clonotype was seen many times. The J gene is TRBJ1-4, the V gene TRBV10-3; TRBD1 aligns across 7 bases. The CDR3 is 16 residues long. The ends lost 0 bases at V and 3 bases at J; junction bases unmatched: 4. Germline CDR1 reads ENHRY; CDR2 reads SYGVKD. CDR3 residues: CAISESWDRPNEKLFF. CDR3 coding DNA: TGTGCCATCAGTGAGTCATGGGACAGACCTAATGAAAAACTGTTTTTT.

The sample holds a few counts of this clonotype. This chain links TRBV20-1 with TRBJ1-2, with 7 bases fitting TRBD1. The germline V gene encodes CDR1 DFQATT and CDR2 SNEGSKA (reference sequence). V trimming: 4 bases; J trimming: 2 bases; junction bases outside the gene matches: 10. CDR3 size: 15 residues. CDR3 bases: TGCAGTGCTACCAGAGTGGCAGGGGGGAACTATGGCTACACCTTC. Translating it yields CSATRVAGGNYGYTF.

The chain recombines TRBV30 with TRBJ1-2; maybe TRBD1 (6 bases). Germline V CDR1 and CDR2: GTSNPN, SVGIG (reference sequence). V shed 3 bases and J shed 5 bases, with 13 bases lying between them. The CDR3 is 13 residues long. The CDR3 loop reads CAWSTSRGYGYTF. CDR3 nucleotides: TGTGCCTGGAGCACCAGTAGGGGGTATGGCTACACCTTC.

In the case of this clonotype: Just one base apart from a much larger clone, this may be a read error. The chain couples TRBV6-1 to TRBJ2-5; TRBD2 aligns across 12 bases. The CDR3 has 16 residues. Per germline, CDR1 MNHNS and CDR2 SASEGT. With 1 base clipped from V and 2 bases from J, the junction kept 2 bases outside the gene matches. The CDR3 coding sequence is TGTGCCAGCAGTGAAGATCTAGCGGGGGGGCAAGAGACCCAGTACTTC. This codes for CASSEDLAGGQETQYF.

This clonotype has ten or more counts. J is TRBJ2-1 and V is TRBV6-2 or TRBV6-3; possibly TRBD2 for D (5 bases). V was cut by 4 bases and J by 7 bases, with 11 bases left in between. Germline CDR1 and CDR2: MNHEY and SVGEGT. CDR3 length equals 13 residues. CDR3 loop: CASSSTTLNEQFF. In DNA, the CDR3 is TGTGCCAGCAGTTCGACTACCCTTAATGAGCAGTTCTTC.

As to this clonotype: A much larger clone differs from this one at a single base, so this may be a read error. The chain links TRBV6-9 to TRBJ2-3; 7 bases align to TRBD2. CDR3 length: 14 amino acids. Germline V gene lookup returns CDR1 MNHGY and CDR2 SVAAGI. The CDR3 protein is CASNYRLAADTQYF. The CDR3 bases are TGTGCCAGCAATTATCGACTAGCAGCAGATACGCAGTATTTT.

This clonotype was found many times. The gene calls are TRBV7-9 and TRBJ2-1; D is perhaps TRBD2 (6 bases). The V gene lost 0 bases and the J gene lost 9 bases, with 12 bases spanning the gap. The CDR3 length is 14 residues. Per germline, CDR1 SEHNR and CDR2 FQNEAQ (reference sequence). As DNA, the CDR3 is TGTGCCAGCAGCTTAGCGACTAGTGCGGGTGAGCAGTTCTTC. It translates to CASSLATSAGEQFF.

The rearrangement links TRBV12-3 or TRBV12-4 to TRBJ2-1; 14 bases line up with TRBD2. V was clipped by 4 bases and J by 7 bases; unmatched bases: 9. The CDR3 runs 17 residues. CDR3 nucleotides: TGTGCCAGCAGTTCCCCGGGACTAGCGGGGGCCCTAAATGAGCAGTTCTTC. Translation: CASSSPGLAGALNEQFF.

This clonotype has a count of ten or more. V and J are TRBV9 and TRBJ2-1; TRBD2 matches at 12 bases. Germline values: CDR1 SGDLS, CDR2 YYNGEE. This CDR3 has 17 amino acids. With V trimmed by 4 bases and J by 4 bases, 9 bases remained unmatched. In nucleotides, the CDR3 is TGTGCCAGCAGCCTCCAAACGGGACTAGCGGGTTACAATGAGCAGTTCTTC. Encoded protein: CASSLQTGLAGYNEQFF.

This clonotype was counted many times. The chain couples TRBV3-1 to TRBJ1-3; no reliable D call. CDR1 is LGHDT, CDR2 YNNKEL, per germline (reference sequence). The CDR3 runs to 16 residues. V was clipped by 4 bases and J by 0 bases, with 13 bases between them. CDR3 residues: CASSPHAQSSGNTIYF. DNA for the CDR3: TGTGCCAGCAGCCCGCATGCCCAGAGCTCTGGAAACACCATATATTTT.

The rearrangement joins TRBV19 to TRBJ1-5, with D perhaps TRBD1 (6 bases). This CDR3 comprises 13 residues. V was clipped by 9 bases and J by 3 bases, with 12 bases between them. Germline V lookup: CDR1 LNHDA, CDR2 SQIVND (reference sequence). In DNA form, the CDR3 reads TGTGCCAGCAGAACAGGGTTCAATCAGCCCCAGCATTTT. It codes for CASRTGFNQPQHF.

At least ten counts were recorded for this clonotype. This chain joins TRBV20-1 and TRBJ2-7; D perhaps matches TRBD2 (5 bases). The CDR3 spans 14 residues. Trimming shortened V by 6 bases and J by 4 bases, and 19 bases separated the two germline ends. In germline, CDR1 is DFQATT, CDR2 SNEGSKA (reference sequence). The CDR3 spells CSAQERVMAYEQYF. As DNA, the CDR3 is TGCAGTGCCCAGGAGAGGGTAATGGCGTACGAGCAGTACTTC.

This clonotype was seen repeatedly, ten times or more. With a much larger clone just one base away, this may be a read error. V gene TRBV20-1 combines with J gene TRBJ2-7; 8 bases are shared with TRBD2. The CDR3 has 12 amino acids. The germline V gene has CDR1 DFQATT and CDR2 SNEGSKA (reference sequence). The CDR3 DNA sequence: TGCAATGCTAGAGAGCGGGAGTACGAGCAGTACTTC. This gives the protein CNAREREYEQYF.

This clonotype was seen at least ten times. The gene calls are TRBV6-1 and TRBJ2-3; TRBD2 matches at 9 bases. The germline V gene encodes CDR1 MNHNS and CDR2 SASEGT. V shed 4 bases and J 4 bases; nucleotides not matched to a gene: 6. This CDR3 has 15 residues. CDR3 sequence reads: CASSGLAGEADTQYF. For the CDR3, the DNA is TGTGCCAGCAGTGGCTTAGCGGGAGAGGCAGATACGCAGTATTTT.

This clonotype was counted only a few times. V and J are TRBV18 and TRBJ1-6; the D is unclear. CDR1 and CDR2 (germline): KGHSH, LQKENI. The CDR3 consists of 15 residues. Between the trimmed V and J ends, which lost 2 bases and 9 bases, there was a span of 14 bases. The CDR3 reads CASSPEISLGSPLHF. The CDR3 DNA is TGTGCCAGCTCACCAGAGATTTCCTTAGGTTCACCCCTCCACTTT.

There are many counts of this clonotype. The chain joins TRBV5-1 to TRBJ1-1; D perhaps matches TRBD1 (6 bases). Germline V lookup: CDR1 SGHRS, CDR2 YFSETQ. The CDR3 has 16 amino acids. V was cut by 0 bases and J by 1 base, with 13 bases left in between. The CDR3 spells CASSLVEGTKNTEAFF. The CDR3 DNA reads as TGCGCCAGCAGCTTGGTGGAAGGGACAAAGAACACTGAAGCTTTCTTT. Complete variable domain (other parts from reference TRBV5-1 and TRBJ1-1): KAGVTQTPRYLIKTRGQQVTLSCSPISGHRSVSWYQQTPGQGLQFLFEYFSETQRNKGNFPGRFSGRQFSNSRSEMNVSTLELGDSALYLCASSLVEGTKNTEAFFGQGTRLTVV.

The V call is TRBV7-3, the J call TRBJ2-7; either TRBD1 or TRBD2 may fit D (5 bases each). This CDR3 contains 15 residues. The ends were cut back, 2 bases at V and 3 bases at J, with 14 bases in the middle. The germline gives CDR1 SGHTA, CDR2 FQGTGA. In DNA form, the CDR3 reads TGTGCCAGCAGCTTAGGGGACGGTCGGCTCTACGAGCAGTACTTC. Translated: CASSLGDGRLYEQYF.

At least ten counts were recorded for this clonotype. J is TRBJ2-1 and V is TRBV19; the D gene is possibly TRBD1 (7 bases). The V and J ends lost 4 bases and 5 bases respectively, with 21 bases between them. The CDR3 length is 17 residues. Germline CDR1 and CDR2: LNHDA and SQIVND (reference sequence). Here the CDR3 reads CASSSTGGQQPNNEQFF. In DNA, the CDR3 is TGTGCCAGTAGTAGCACCGGGGGACAGCAACCTAACAATGAGCAGTTCTTC.

This chain connects TRBV5-4 to TRBJ2-2, with 12 positions matching TRBD2. The V segment lost 1 base and the J segment 5 bases; nucleotides outside the gene matches: 6. Germline CDR1 is SGHNT and CDR2 is YYREEE (reference sequence). The CDR3 runs 17 residues. CDR3 sequence reads: CASSLPSGGGRTGELFF. As DNA, the CDR3 is TGTGCCAGCAGCTTGCCTAGCGGGGGGGGCAGGACCGGGGAGCTGTTTTTT.

This clonotype appeared a few times. The chain is built from TRBV6-1 and TRBJ2-6, with D unclear. The CDR3 is made up of 12 amino acids. CDR1 and CDR2 (germline): MNHNS, SASEGT. V was cut by 9 bases and J by 2 bases, with 5 bases left in between. The CDR3 DNA reads TGTGCCAGTTCCGCTGGGGCCAACGTCCTGACTTTC. Protein sequence: CASSAGANVLTF.

This sequence joins TRBV5-5 and TRBJ2-3; 7 nucleotides match TRBD1. The V segment lost 5 bases and the J segment 0 bases; nucleotides outside the gene matches: 3. Per germline, CDR1 SGHKS and CDR2 YYEKEE (reference sequence). This CDR3 has 14 residues. Here the CDR3 DNA reads TGTGCCAGCAGAGACAGGGTCAGCACAGATACGCAGTATTTT. Translated, it gives CASRDRVSTDTQYF.

The V call is TRBV7-9, the J call TRBJ1-4; D is undetermined. The germline V gene encodes CDR1 SEHNR and CDR2 FQNEAQ (reference sequence). Trimming stripped 2 bases from V and 7 bases from J, with 2 bases between. The CDR3 spans 11 residues. As DNA, the CDR3 is TGTGCCAGCAGCTTACTTGAAAAACTGTTTTTT. Translation: CASSLLEKLFF.

In its sample, this clonotype was seen many times. The J gene is TRBJ2-1, the V gene TRBV11-2, with 7 bases fitting TRBD1. Germline values: CDR1 SGHAT, CDR2 FQNNGV. V was pared by 2 bases and J by 7 bases, with 2 bases of the junction left unmatched. The CDR3 is 13 amino acids. The CDR3 reads CASSLQGENEQFF. The CDR3 bases are TGTGCCAGCAGCTTACAGGGGGAAAATGAGCAGTTCTTC.

This clonotype came up many times. This rearrangement joins TRBV6-5 to TRBJ2-3, with D perhaps matching TRBD1 (6 bases). The CDR3 runs 14 residues. V was cut by 2 bases and J by 7 bases, with 13 bases left in between. Germline-derived CDR1 and CDR2 are MNHEY and SVGAGI. In DNA form, the CDR3 reads TGTGCCAGCAGTTACACCTGGGACACGAATACGCAGTATTTT. This encodes CASSYTWDTNTQYF.

There are a few counts of this clonotype. The chain employs TRBV6-1 and TRBJ2-6; 7 bases line up with TRBD2. Per germline, CDR1 MNHNS and CDR2 SASEGT. J was trimmed by 1 base and V by 6 bases; bases with no gene match: 0. The length of the CDR3 is 14 residues. The CDR3 DNA follows: TGTGCCAGCAGGCGGGGGTCTGGGGCCAACGTCCTGACTTTC. Protein: CASRRGSGANVLTF.